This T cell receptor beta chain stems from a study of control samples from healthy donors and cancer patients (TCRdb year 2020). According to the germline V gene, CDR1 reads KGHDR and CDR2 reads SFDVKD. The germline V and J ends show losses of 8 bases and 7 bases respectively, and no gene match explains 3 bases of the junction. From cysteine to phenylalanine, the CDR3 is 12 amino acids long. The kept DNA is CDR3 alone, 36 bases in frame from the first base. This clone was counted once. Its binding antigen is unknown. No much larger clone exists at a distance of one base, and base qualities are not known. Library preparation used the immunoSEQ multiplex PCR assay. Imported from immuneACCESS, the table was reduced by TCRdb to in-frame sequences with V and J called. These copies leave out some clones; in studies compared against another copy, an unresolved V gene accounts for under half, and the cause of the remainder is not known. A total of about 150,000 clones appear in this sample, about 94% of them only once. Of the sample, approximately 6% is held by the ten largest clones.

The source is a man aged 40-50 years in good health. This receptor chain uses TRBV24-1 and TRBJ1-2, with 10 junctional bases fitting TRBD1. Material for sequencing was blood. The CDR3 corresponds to CATIGTGVGYTF. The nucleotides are TGTGCCACCATAGGGACAGGGGTTGGCTACACCTTC.